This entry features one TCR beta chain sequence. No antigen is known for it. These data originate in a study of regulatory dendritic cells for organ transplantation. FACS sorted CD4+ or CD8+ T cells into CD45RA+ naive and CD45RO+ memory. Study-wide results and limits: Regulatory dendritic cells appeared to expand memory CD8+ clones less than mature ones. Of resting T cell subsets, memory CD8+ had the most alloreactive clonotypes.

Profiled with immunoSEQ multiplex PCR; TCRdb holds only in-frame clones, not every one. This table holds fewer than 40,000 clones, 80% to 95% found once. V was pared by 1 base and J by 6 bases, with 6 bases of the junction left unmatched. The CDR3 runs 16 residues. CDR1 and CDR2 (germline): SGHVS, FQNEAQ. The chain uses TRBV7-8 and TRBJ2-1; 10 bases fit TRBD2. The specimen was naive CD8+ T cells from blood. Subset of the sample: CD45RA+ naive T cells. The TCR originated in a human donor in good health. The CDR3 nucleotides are TGTGCCAGCAGCTTAGATCTAGCGGGAGTCTTCAATGAGCAGTTCTTC. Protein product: CASSLDLAGVFNEQFF.